This T cell receptor beta chain was profiled in a study of cytomegalovirus exposure and HLA in healthy donors. The primer mix had 60 Vbeta and 13 Jbeta primers. Clones were sequenced by immunoSEQ multiplex PCR, and TCRdb holds only the in-frame ones, with some missing. The sample data list 100,000 to 150,000 clones. The specimen sequenced was PBMCs. The TCR originated in a man aged 35 to 55 in good health and CMV-seronegative.

The CDR3 spells CASSLEWGRGYTF. The CDR3 nucleotides are TGTGCCAGCAGCTTAGAATGGGGCCGAGGCTACACCTTC. The J gene is TRBJ1-2, the V gene TRBV7-8; D is possibly TRBD1 (5 bases). The germline gives CDR1 SGHVS, CDR2 FQNEAQ. The CDR3 has 13 amino acids. V lost 1 base, J lost 8 bases, and 11 bases lay in between.